Below are 6 T cell receptor beta chains sequenced from a single sample in a study of PD-1 blockade in classical Hodgkin lymphoma. The protocol was immunoSEQ multiplex PCR, while the TCRdb copy is restricted to in-frame clones and leaves out a portion. Among approximately 28,000 clones listed, roughly 80% were seen once. Every patient experienced relapse after autologous stem cell transplantation, and brentuximab vedotin exposure varied. The authors purified CD4+ T cells from thawed PBMCs by magnetic negative selection. The specimen comprised CD4+ T cells from blood, sampled at baseline. The receptors originated from a human donor with classical Hodgkin lymphoma.

The chain couples TRBV2 to TRBJ2-5, with 9 bases fitting TRBD1. J was trimmed by 4 bases and V by 6 bases; bases with no gene match: 3. Germline assignment: CDR1 SNHLY and CDR2 FYNNEI. The CDR3 runs 13 residues. The CDR3 coding sequence is TGTGCCAGCAGATCGACAGGGGGAGAGACCCAGTACTTC. Its translation: CASRSTGGETQYF.

The chain combines TRBV28 with TRBJ2-7, with 8 bases aligning to TRBD1. Per germline, CDR1 MDHEN and CDR2 SYDVKM. V dropped 8 bases and J dropped 7; count of bases not matched to a gene: 19. There are 16 residues in the CDR3. The CDR3 protein is CASHYHDGTGFREQYF. CDR3 DNA sequence: TGTGCCAGCCACTACCACGACGGGACAGGCTTTCGGGAGCAGTACTTC.

In this sample, this clone turned up once. The chain links TRBV5-1 to TRBJ1-6, with D uncertain. Germline V gene lookup returns CDR1 SGHRS and CDR2 YFSETQ. The CDR3 covers 15 residues. V was clipped by 3 bases and J by 0 bases, with 7 bases between them. The CDR3 loop is CASSSLSSYNSPLHF. CDR3 nucleotide sequence: TGCGCCAGCAGCTCACTTAGCTCCTATAATTCACCCCTCCACTTT.

CDR3 nucleotides: TGTGCCAGCAGCTTAGGGAGCGGGGGGGCCGGAGATGAGCAGTTCTTC. Translating it yields CASSLGSGGAGDEQFF. This chain joins TRBV7-2 and TRBJ2-1, with 10 bases fitting TRBD2. This CDR3 contains 16 residues. Germline V CDR1 and CDR2: SGHTA, FQGNSA. The junction had 8 bases not matched to a gene; V was cut back by 1 base and J by 8 bases.

The chain employs TRBV6-5 and TRBJ1-2; no clear D. CDR1 is MNHEY, CDR2 SVGAGI, per germline. Between the trimmed V and J ends, which lost 5 bases and 7 bases, there was a span of 17 bases. This CDR3 has 14 residues. The CDR3 protein is CASSAPGGFGGYTF. The CDR3 DNA reads TGTGCCAGCAGTGCACCCGGCGGGTTCGGTGGCTACACCTTC.

The rearrangement links TRBV4-3 to TRBJ1-5, with 7 bases lining up with TRBD1. Germline V gene sequence: CDR1 LGHNA, CDR2 YSLEER. The CDR3 spans 17 residues. J gave up 2 bases and V 0 bases, and 7 bases lay outside the gene matches. CDR3 residues: CASSQDPTGSGNQPQHF. Here the CDR3 DNA reads TGCGCCAGCAGCCAAGACCCGACAGGGTCGGGCAATCAGCCCCAGCATTTT.